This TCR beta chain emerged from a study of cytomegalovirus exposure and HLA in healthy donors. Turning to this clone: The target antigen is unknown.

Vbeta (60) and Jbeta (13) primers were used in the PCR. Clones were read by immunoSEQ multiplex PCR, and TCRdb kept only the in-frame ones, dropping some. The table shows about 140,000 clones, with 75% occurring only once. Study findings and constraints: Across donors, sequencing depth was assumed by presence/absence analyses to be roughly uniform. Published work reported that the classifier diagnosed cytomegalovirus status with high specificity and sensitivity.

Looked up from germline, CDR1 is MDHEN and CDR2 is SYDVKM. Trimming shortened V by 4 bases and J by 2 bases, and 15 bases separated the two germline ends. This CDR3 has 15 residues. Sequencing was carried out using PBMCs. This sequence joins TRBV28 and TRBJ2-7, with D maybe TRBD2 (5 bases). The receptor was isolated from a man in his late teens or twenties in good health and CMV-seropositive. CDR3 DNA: TGTGCCAGCAGTTCGACTACCCACTACCCCTACGAGCAGTACTTC. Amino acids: CASSSTTHYPYEQYF.